The sequence of this T cell receptor (beta chain) was determined in a study of CD8+CD57+ T cells in acquired aplastic anemia. For the study at large: Across the sorted CD4+ and CD8+ cells, DNA amounts averaged roughly 3 ug.

V was trimmed by 3 bases and J by 8 bases, leaving 8 bases between them. CDR1 LGHNA and CDR2 YSLEER come from the germline V gene. The CDR3 loop spans 13 amino acids. This clonotype has only a few counts. What it recognizes is unknown. According to the study, genomic DNA was the template for TCR beta VDJ and CDR3 profiling. TCRdb independently ran MiXCR on the reads; one entry per CDR3 protein. The sample contains roughly 150,000 distinct CDR3 sequences, roughly half of which appear only once. Regarding the study as a whole: Shared by patients and controls, around 27 CD8+ CDR3s were abundant in patients.

Patients chosen for sequencing had shown CD8+CD57+ cell expansion by flow cytometry. V usage is TRBV4-3 and J usage is TRBJ1-6; D is uncertain. Sequencing was performed on sorted CD4+, CD8+, or CD8+CD57+ T cells (not recorded which) from PBMCs. The origin of this receptor is a human donor with aplastic anemia. The chain's CDR3 is CASSQAGYSPLHF. Here the CDR3 DNA reads TGCGCCAGCAGCCAGGCAGGTTATTCACCCCTCCACTTT.